The 6 T cell receptor beta chains below come from one sample, sequenced in a study of shared clonotypes between healthy human individuals. CD45RO-negative, CCR7-selected cells formed the naive CD8 fraction, which excluded terminally differentiated effector memory CD45RA+ cells. The method was immunoSEQ multiplex PCR; TCRdb's version includes in-frame clones alone and lacks a portion of them. The sample lists about 2.2 million clones, about 94% occurring once. Input material: naive CD8+ T cells from PBMCs. The origin of the receptors is a man aged 18-30 years in good health. Some clones in this sample may be carry-over from other donors' samples.

V and J are TRBV28 and TRBJ1-6; D unresolved. The CDR3 runs 15 residues. CDR1 and CDR2 from the germline V gene are MDHEN and SYDVKM. Deletions cut 7 bases from V and 0 bases from J, with 10 bases between. The CDR3 DNA reads as TGTGCCAGCACTCTGATTAGCTCCTATAATTCACCCCTCCACTTT. Translation: CASTLISSYNSPLHF.

The chain is built from TRBV28 and TRBJ2-3; no reliable D call. Looked up from germline, CDR1 is MDHEN and CDR2 is SYDVKM. There are 15 residues in the CDR3. Between the trimmed V and J ends, which lost 1 base and 1 base, there was a span of 9 bases. The CDR3 is CASSLYWPGTDTQYF. The CDR3, as DNA: TGTGCCAGCAGTTTATACTGGCCCGGCACAGATACGCAGTATTTT.

The chain links TRBV14 to TRBJ2-3, with D possibly matching TRBD1 (5 bases). The germline gives CDR1 SGHDN, CDR2 FVKESK. Trimming took off 1 base at V and 2 bases at J, with 13 bases between the two ends. The CDR3 contains 16 residues. For the CDR3, the DNA is TGTGCCAGCAGCCAAGTCCCAGGGCCCGACACAGATACGCAGTATTTT. Translation gives CASSQVPGPDTDTQYF.

This chain joins TRBV5-4 and TRBJ2-5; a weak D match, TRBD1 (5 bases). Trimming removed 2 bases at V and 3 bases at J, with 17 bases between. Germline CDR1 reads SGHNT; CDR2 reads YYREEE (reference sequence). The CDR3 is 16 amino acids. The CDR3 loop reads CASSLGHKSPKETQYF. As DNA, the CDR3 is TGTGCCAGCAGCTTAGGACACAAGAGCCCGAAAGAGACCCAGTACTTC.

In DNA, the CDR3 is TGTGCCTGGAGTTGGCGGGAGCTTCACAATGAGCAGTTCTTC. Translated, it gives CAWSWRELHNEQFF. The chain couples TRBV30 to TRBJ2-1, with 7 positions matching TRBD2. In germline, CDR1 is GTSNPN, CDR2 SVGIG (reference sequence). Unmatched junction bases numbered 6, after V lost 2 bases and J lost 5 bases. The CDR3 has 14 amino acids.

Concerning this clone itself: The identical CDR3 is also encoded by other nucleotide sequences in the sample. The chain is built from TRBV30 and TRBJ2-6; D is uncertain. The germline V and J ends were trimmed by 1 base and 0 bases, with 4 bases remaining between them. Germline CDR1 is GTSNPN and CDR2 is SVGIG (reference sequence). This CDR3 is 14 amino acids long. The CDR3 DNA follows: TGTGCCTGGAGTGCAGGCTCTGGGGCCAACGTCCTGACTTTC. This encodes CAWSAGSGANVLTF.